The clone carrying this TCR beta chain turned up a few times. The target antigen is unknown. Germline V gene lookup returns CDR1 LGHDT and CDR2 YNNKEL (reference sequence). The V segment lost 9 bases and the J segment 4 bases; nucleotides outside the gene matches: 7. The CDR3 has 13 amino acids. TCRdb reprocessed the 5' RACE reads via MiXCR and lists one record per CDR3 protein. The data hold 150,000 to 200,000 distinct CDR3 sequences, with around a tenth observed a single time. This specimen comes from a study of T-cell memory formation after mild COVID-19. Regarding the study as a whole: Prior to infection, memory already included some responding clones, suggesting cross-reactive memory joined.

V usage is TRBV3-1 and J usage is TRBJ2-5, with 8 bases matching TRBD1. Sequenced input: PBMCs or a T cell subset sorted from them (not recorded which). The origin of this receptor is a man aged 18 to 29 who had mild COVID-19 (a few samples of this study predate the infection). Cell type and time point are not known. The CDR3 spells CASGGQGGETQYF. The CDR3 nucleotides are TGTGCCAGTGGTGGACAGGGCGGAGAGACCCAGTACTTC.